This TCR beta chain was retrieved from a study of T cell changes during pregnancy in multiple sclerosis. This CDR3 contains 14 residues. Germline assignment: CDR1 MNHEY and CDR2 SVGAGI. The V and J ends lost 4 bases and 4 bases respectively, with 8 bases between them. Sequencing was performed with immunoSEQ multiplex PCR; in TCRdb, only in-frame clones are kept and a portion is missing. This table holds around 50,000 clones, 85% to 90% found once. The table lists this clone with a count of one. Material: CD8+ T cells from peripheral blood mononuclear cells, obtained in the second trimester of pregnancy. The chain recombines TRBV6-5 with TRBJ1-6, with D perhaps TRBD1 (5 bases). The sequence derives from a female donor with multiple sclerosis, enrolled in a pregnancy study. CDR3 DNA sequence: TGTGCCAGCAGTTGGACACTTTATAATTCACCCCTCCACTTT. Its translation is CASSWTLYNSPLHF.